This T cell receptor beta chain derives from a study of cytomegalovirus exposure and HLA in healthy donors. PCR employed 60 Vbeta and 13 Jbeta primers. Profiled with immunoSEQ multiplex PCR; TCRdb holds only in-frame clones, not every one. The profile shows 100,000 to 150,000 clones, about 83% of them singletons. This clone showed up just a few times. The CDR3 contains 13 residues. Germline lookup yields CDR1 SQVTM and CDR2 ANQGSEA. Trimming pared 1 base from V and 2 bases from J, leaving 9 bases between. The clonotype comes from a middle-aged woman in good health and CMV-seropositive. The chain links TRBV29-1 to TRBJ2-7, with D possibly being TRBD2 (5 bases). The sequencing input was PBMCs. This CDR3 is CSVEGTGTYEQYF. CDR3 DNA sequence: TGCAGCGTTGAAGGGACGGGGACCTACGAGCAGTACTTC.